This TCR beta chain was identified in a study of CXCR3-negative and CXCR3-positive naive CD8 T cells. Study background: The TRB read total, around 140 million, broke down to about 1.5 +/- 0.3 million reads per library.

The TRB cDNA libraries were prepared by 5' RACE with UMI labels. Following a re-call of the 5' RACE reads, TCRdb has one entry per CDR3 protein and lacks DNA. In all, the sample yields about 98,000 distinct CDR3 sequences. For this clonotype: Its matching antigen is unknown.

General observations from the study: Greater hydrophobicity was found in TRB CDR3s of CXCR3-positive naive cells than of CXCR3-negative naive cells. Diversity proved comparably high across both naive subsets and much lower in memory CD8+ cells. Naive CXCR3-negative and CXCR3-positive cells had similar TRBV-TRBJ usage; memory differed.

This CDR3 has 16 residues. Germline V gene data show CDR1 as MNHEY and CDR2 as SMNVEV (reference sequence). This clonotype was obtained from a human donor in good health. Some clones in this sample may be carry-over from other donors' samples. The sample taken for sequencing was naive CXCR3+ CD8+ T cells from blood. Subset indicated: CD45RO-CCR7+CD27+CD95- naive CD8+ T cells expressing CXCR3 (TNR3+). V and J are TRBV27 and TRBJ1-5. The CDR3 loop is CASTLVGGVSNQPQHF.